These 5 T cell receptor beta chains originate from one sample sequenced in a study of PD-L1 blockade in urothelial cancer. Using immunoSEQ multiplex PCR, the repertoire was profiled, and TCRdb retains in-frame clones only, with some absent. The sample carries just over 50,000 clones, roughly 80% recorded once. The sample in question was PBMCs, obtained around atezolizumab (anti-PD-L1) treatment. These TCRs come from a man aged 65-85 years with urothelial cancer.

The DNA of the CDR3 is TGTGCCAGCTCACCAGTGGCTAGCTCCTACGAGCAGTACTTC. Protein: CASSPVASSYEQYF. The chain joins TRBV18 to TRBJ2-7; D is unresolved. The CDR3 totals 14 residues. Trimming removed 2 bases at V and 0 bases at J, with 8 bases between. CDR1 is KGHSH, CDR2 LQKENI, per germline.

The genes are TRBV6-5 and TRBJ1-2; D ambiguous. CDR1 MNHEY and CDR2 SVGAGI come from the germline V gene. The CDR3 runs 13 residues. Trimming took 4 bases from V and 1 from J, leaving 7 bases between them. CDR3 sequence (DNA): TGTGCCAGCAGTTCACAGCTTAACTATGGCTACACCTTC. Its protein product is CASSSQLNYGYTF.

This sequence joins TRBV7-6 and TRBJ1-6; D not resolved. Deletions cut 1 base from V and 4 bases from J, with 8 bases between. Germline lookup yields CDR1 SGHVS and CDR2 FNYEAQ. The CDR3 is 15 residues long. In nucleotides, the CDR3 is TGTGCCAGCAGCTTAGGAGGGAGTTATAATTCACCCCTCCACTTT. This codes for CASSLGGSYNSPLHF.

This chain connects TRBV2 to TRBJ2-1, with 11 bases fitting TRBD2. This CDR3 has 15 residues. The J segment lost 3 bases and the V segment lost 5 bases, leaving 3 bases of the junction unmatched. The V gene's germline CDR1 is SNHLY and CDR2 FYNNEI. For the CDR3, the DNA is TGTGCCAGCAGTTATACTAGCGGGAGCTACAATGAGCAGTTCTTC. It translates to CASSYTSGSYNEQFF.

The V and J genes are TRBV5-6 and TRBJ2-7; TRBD1 might be the D (6 bases). Germline V CDR1 and CDR2: SGHDT, YYEEEE. This CDR3 has 14 amino acids. The germline V and J ends were trimmed by 7 bases and 3 bases, with 17 bases remaining between them. CDR3 nucleotides: TGTGCCAGCGTCCTTCGGGCAGGGGTCTACGAGCAGTACTTC. This gives the protein CASVLRAGVYEQYF.